This T cell receptor beta chain came from a study of CD8+CD57+ T cells in acquired aplastic anemia (dated by TCRdb to 2016 to 2019). Study-level background: DNA extracted from sorted CD4+ and CD8+ cells had a mean of about 3.2 ug, with a range of roughly 0.2 to 30 ug. Mean read counts for healthy donor samples were approximately 10 million for CD4+ cells and under 14 million for CD8+ cells.

The germline V gene specifies SNHLY as CDR1 and FYNNEI as CDR2. The CDR3 sequence holds 14 residues, the cysteine and phenylalanine included. Just CDR3 DNA is preserved here, 42 bases in frame from base 1. In this study, sorted CD4+ and CD8+ T cells from the blood of healthy subjects and of severe aplastic anemia patients had their TCR repertoires deep-sequenced. Ficoll-Paque density gradient centrifugation was used to isolate peripheral blood mononuclear cells. Before DNA was extracted, CD4+ and CD8+ T cells were sorted using either FACS or magnetic beads. Overall study outcomes, separate from this receptor: Some 27 CD8+ CDR3 sequences were found in both patients and controls but appeared to be highly expressed in patients and within the immunodominant clones of the patients. No significant difference in CD8+ Simpson's diversity was found between patients and healthy controls (P=0.060).

Notes on this clonotype: The antigen it recognizes is unknown. The germline gene is not matched at one end of the junction; a read error may be the cause.

Profiling of TCR beta VDJ combinations and CDR3 sequences used genomic DNA as the template. An Illumina HiSeq 2000 was the platform used for TCR repertoire sequencing. As for the authors' bioinformatics: TRBV/TRBJ rearrangement plots, CDR3 size and DJ length profiles, and Simpson's diversity index were used to evaluate the repertoires. The most abundant DNA sequence in the deep sequencing data was defined as the immunodominant clone. CDR3 amino acid sequences were screened for sharing across subjects and compared with published repertoires and the VDJdb database. Starting from the raw public reads, TCRdb applied fastp trimming at Q25, assembled clones with MiXCR and retained in-frame beta chains. Each CDR3 protein appears once, grouped with its most common genes and DNA. TCRdb, not the original authors, processed these V and J calls. The sample table shows about 420,000 distinct CDR3 sequences, and about two thirds are seen once. The biggest ten clones account for approximately 3.8% of the sample.

This receptor was obtained from a human donor in good health, serving as a control. Sequences were obtained from sorted CD4+, CD8+, or CD8+CD57+ T cells (not recorded which) from PBMCs. Recombination joined TRBV2 with TRBJ1-3; the D gene is perhaps TRBD1, from 5 matching bases. The CDR3 sequence is CASSLDTGANFVSF. The bases read TGTGCCAGCAGCTTGGACACTGGCGCCAACTTCGTTTCTTTT. Extended through the reference TRBV2 and TRBJ1-3 proteins, this CDR3 yields the full variable domain: EPEVTQTPSHQVTQMGQEVILRCVPISNHLYFYWYRQILGQKVEFLVSFYNNEISEKSEIFDDQFSVERPDGSNFTLKIRSTKLEDSAMYFCASSLDTGANFVSFGEGSWLTVV.